Below, 31 T cell receptor beta chains from the same sample are listed, as sequenced in a study of OX40 agonist ivuxolimab in advanced cancers. Sequencing used immunoSEQ multiplex PCR; TCRdb keeps in-frame clones, though not all of them. The data show fewer than 70,000 clones, 80% to 90% seen once. The source material was CD4+ or CD8+ T cells sorted from blood, sampled in a trial of the OX40 agonist ivuxolimab. These TCRs come from an adult with an advanced solid tumor such as melanoma, head and neck, liver or kidney cancer.

The chain joins TRBV6-1 to TRBJ1-6; D is possibly TRBD1 (5 bases). Germline assignment: CDR1 MNHNS and CDR2 SASEGT. The CDR3 runs 18 residues. V was cut by 2 bases and J by 0 bases, with 14 bases left in between. For the CDR3, the DNA is TGTGCCAGCAGTGAAAGGGGTCTTACAGCCTCCTATAATTCACCCCTCCACTTT. Its translation: CASSERGLTASYNSPLHF.

The gene calls are TRBV5-4 and TRBJ2-5, with TRBD2 matching over 7 bases. Per germline, CDR1 SGHNT and CDR2 YYREEE (reference sequence). The length of the CDR3 is 19 residues. V shed 4 bases and J 5 bases; nucleotides not matched to a gene: 23. As DNA, the CDR3 is TGTGCCAGCAGCATCGGTCTCAGCCTAGCGGCCCCGAGGGGTGAGACCCAGTACTTC. It is translated as CASSIGLSLAAPRGETQYF. Filled out from reference TRBV5-4 and TRBJ2-5, the complete variable domain reads ETGVTQSPTHLIKTRGQQVTLRCSSQSGHNTVSWYQQALGQGPQFIFQYYREEENGRGNFPPRFSGLQFPNYSSELNVNALELDDSALYLCASSIGLSLAAPRGETQYFGPGTRLLVL.

The rearrangement links TRBV5-1 to TRBJ2-5; maybe TRBD1 (7 bases). The CDR3 totals 15 residues. CDR1 and CDR2 from the germline V gene are SGHRS and YFSETQ. V lost 3 bases to trimming and J lost 2 bases, with 14 bases between them. The DNA of the CDR3 is TGCGCCAGCAGCTCGGGGGACAGACCACAAGAGACCCAGTACTTC. Amino acids: CASSSGDRPQETQYF.

This clone came up once. The chain has TRBV7-2 and TRBJ1-1, with unresolved D. This CDR3 has 14 residues. CDR1 and CDR2 from the germline V gene are SGHTA and FQGNSA. V gave up 5 bases and J gave up 1 base, with 11 bases separating them. CDR3 nucleotides: TGTGCCAGCAGCCCAAGGACGGAGAACACTGAAGCTTTCTTT. Protein: CASSPRTENTEAFF.

The rearrangement links TRBV28 to TRBJ2-5; TRBD2 might be the D (6 bases). CDR3 length: 13 amino acids. The V and J ends lost 5 bases and 5 bases respectively, with 12 bases between them. Germline-derived CDR1 and CDR2 are MDHEN and SYDVKM. CDR3 sequence reads: CASSPGTLETQYF. CDR3 bases: TGTGCCAGCAGTCCTGGGACTCTGGAGACCCAGTACTTC.

The CDR3 DNA is TGTGCCAGCAAAGGGGGTCGGGGGCATGAGCAGTTCTTC. Protein: CASKGGRGHEQFF. This sequence joins TRBV2 and TRBJ2-1; D may match TRBD1 or TRBD2 (6 bases each). CDR3 length equals 13 residues. Between the trimmed V and J ends, which lost 7 bases and 8 bases, there was a span of 15 bases. Germline loops: CDR1 SNHLY, CDR2 FYNNEI.

This clone showed up just a few times. This chain connects TRBV4-2 to TRBJ2-6; 10 nucleotides align to TRBD1. The J segment lost 4 bases and the V segment lost 5 bases, leaving 11 bases of the junction unmatched. This CDR3 has 18 residues. Germline V gene lookup returns CDR1 LGHNA and CDR2 YNFKEQ. CDR3 in DNA: TGTGCCAGCAGCACCTCGACAGGGGGCCTATCGGGGGCCAACGTCCTGACTTTC. This gives the protein CASSTSTGGLSGANVLTF.

The chain recombines TRBV18 with TRBJ2-1; D call uncertain. The CDR3 has 13 amino acids. Germline lookup yields CDR1 KGHSH and CDR2 LQKENI. Trimming cost V 0 bases and J 8 bases, with 8 bases left between them. The CDR3 bases are TGTGCCAGCTCACCACCAGCAGGCGATGAGCAGTTCTTC. Protein: CASSPPAGDEQFF.

CDR3 nucleotide sequence: TGTGCCAGCAGCTCCACGGTTGCGGGACTTGCCGGGGAGCTGTTTTTT. This translates into CASSSTVAGLAGELFF. The V and J genes are TRBV5-6 and TRBJ2-2, with D perhaps TRBD2 (6 bases). V lost 3 bases and J 6 bases, leaving 18 bases between the germline ends. This CDR3 spans 16 amino acids. Germline CDR1 is SGHDT and CDR2 is YYEEEE.

The chain is built from TRBV11-2 and TRBJ2-2; possibly TRBD1 or TRBD2 for D (5 bases each). Germline values: CDR1 SGHAT, CDR2 FQNNGV. V was cut by 3 bases and J by 6 bases, with 11 bases left in between. The CDR3 totals 14 residues. For the CDR3, the DNA is TGTGCCAGCAGCTTCGGAAGAGGGGCCGGGGAGCTGTTTTTT. As protein: CASSFGRGAGELFF.

J is TRBJ1-1 and V is TRBV14; D call uncertain. The CDR3 has 14 amino acids. From germline, CDR1 is SGHDN and CDR2 FVKESK. V lost 8 bases and J lost 5, with 18 bases in between. CDR3: CASERLGRPTEAFF. In DNA form, the CDR3 reads TGTGCCAGCGAGAGGCTGGGAAGACCGACTGAAGCTTTCTTT.

The gene calls are TRBV2 and TRBJ1-1, with TRBD1 matching 7 bases. V gave up 6 bases and J gave up 1 base; unmatched junction bases: 14. The CDR3 is made up of 17 amino acids. Germline CDR1 and CDR2: SNHLY and FYNNEI. The CDR3 DNA reads TGTGCCAGCAGACAGGGGCCTTACTGGAGGGGGAACACTGAAGCTTTCTTT. Amino acid sequence: CASRQGPYWRGNTEAFF.

The gene calls are TRBV7-6 and TRBJ2-3; TRBD1 aligns across 7 bases. CDR1 is SGHVS and CDR2 is FNYEAQ in the germline V gene. This CDR3 comprises 15 residues. V was clipped by 5 bases and J by 2 bases; unmatched bases: 7. Written as DNA, the CDR3 is TGTGCCAGCAGCCCTCGGGACAGCCCCACAGATACGCAGTATTTT. Translated, it gives CASSPRDSPTDTQYF.

The chain recombines TRBV5-6 with TRBJ2-2; tentatively, D is TRBD2 (5 bases). Germline loops: CDR1 SGHDT, CDR2 YYEEEE. This CDR3 has 14 residues. With 0 bases removed from V and 5 bases from J, the gap between germline ends came to 8 bases. As DNA, the CDR3 is TGTGCCAGCAGCTTGGTATCGGGGACCGGGGAGCTGTTTTTT. It encodes CASSLVSGTGELFF.

The chain employs TRBV5-4 and TRBJ2-7; 7 bases agree with TRBD1. The ends lost 4 bases at V and 1 base at J; junction bases unmatched: 8. The CDR3 length is 15 residues. Germline V CDR1 and CDR2: SGHNT, YYREEE (reference sequence). CDR3 loop: CASSPPGRGSYEQYF. CDR3 nucleotides: TGTGCCAGCAGCCCCCCTGGCAGGGGGTCCTACGAGCAGTACTTC.

The chain couples TRBV19 to TRBJ1-2; 8 nucleotides match TRBD1. Germline V gives CDR1 LNHDA, CDR2 SQIVND (reference sequence). This CDR3 comprises 12 residues. The V gene end was trimmed by 4 bases and the J gene end by 7 bases; junction bases not matched to a gene: 2. The CDR3 DNA reads TGTGCCAGTAGTAGAGACAGGGGTGGCTACACCTTC. It yields the protein CASSRDRGGYTF.

The gene calls are TRBV15 and TRBJ2-1; 9 bases fit TRBD2. Germline CDR1 reads LNHNV; CDR2 reads YYDKDF (reference sequence). V lost 2 bases and J lost 4; bases outside the gene matches: 3. The CDR3 extends over 15 amino acids. CDR3 protein: CATSRPTSGYNEQFF. Written as DNA, the CDR3 is TGTGCCACCAGCAGACCGACTAGCGGATACAATGAGCAGTTCTTC.

This chain links TRBV6-6 with TRBJ1-5, with no clear D. V was shortened by 6 bases and J by 0 bases, with 6 bases between the two germline ends. The CDR3 loop spans 13 amino acids. Germline V gene sequence: CDR1 MNHNY, CDR2 SVGAGI (reference sequence). The CDR3: CASRSYSNQPQHF. The CDR3 DNA reads TGTGCCAGCAGGTCCTATAGCAATCAGCCCCAGCATTTT.

This chain connects TRBV7-9 to TRBJ2-3; D call uncertain. Germline CDR1 is SEHNR and CDR2 is FQNEAQ (reference sequence). CDR3 length equals 17 residues. V was pared by 7 bases and J by 2 bases, with 22 bases between. In nucleotides, the CDR3 is TGTGCCAGCAACCTGGGAAGGTACAGAACGTACACAGATACGCAGTATTTT. This codes for CASNLGRYRTYTDTQYF.

The chain combines TRBV5-4 with TRBJ2-5; tentatively, D is TRBD1 or TRBD2 (7 bases each). The CDR3 is 14 amino acids. V shed 6 bases and J shed 5 bases, with 17 bases lying between them. Germline lookup yields CDR1 SGHNT and CDR2 YYREEE (reference sequence). The CDR3 nucleotides are TGTGCCAGCAACGATCAGGGGGGGCTGGAGACCCAGTACTTC. This translates into CASNDQGGLETQYF. Combining the CDR3 with reference TRBV5-4 and TRBJ2-5 gives the whole variable domain ETGVTQSPTHLIKTRGQQVTLRCSSQSGHNTVSWYQQALGQGPQFIFQYYREEENGRGNFPPRFSGLQFPNYSSELNVNALELDDSALYLCASNDQGGLETQYFGPGTRLLVL.

This clone was observed at least ten times. This chain links TRBV19 with TRBJ1-2, with TRBD1 matching 7 bases. The V and J ends lost 5 bases and 4 bases, in that order; junction bases with no gene match: 4. The germline gives CDR1 LNHDA, CDR2 SQIVND (reference sequence). This CDR3 is built from 13 residues. CDR3 in DNA: TGTGCCAGTAGTCAGCCAGGGGGCTATGGCTACACCTTC. Its protein is CASSQPGGYGYTF.

The chain is built from TRBV12-5 and TRBJ1-2; possible D gene TRBD1, 5 bases. Looked up from germline, CDR1 is LGHNT and CDR2 is FRNRAP. The V end lost 5 bases, the J end lost 4 bases, and 17 bases lay between the germline ends. This CDR3 is 15 amino acids long. In DNA, the CDR3 is TGTGCTAGTGGTGCTGCGCAGGGAAAGACCTATGGCTACACCTTC. Amino acid sequence: CASGAAQGKTYGYTF.

V gene TRBV5-5 combines with J gene TRBJ2-2; perhaps TRBD1 as D (6 bases). Trimming removed 4 bases at V and 4 bases at J, with 11 bases between. Germline V gene sequence: CDR1 SGHKS, CDR2 YYEKEE (reference sequence). The CDR3 consists of 14 residues. This CDR3 is CASSPAGVTGELFF. CDR3 coding DNA: TGTGCCAGCAGCCCAGCAGGGGTCACCGGGGAGCTGTTTTTT.

The chain is built from TRBV10-2 and TRBJ1-2, with TRBD1 matching over 9 bases. Germline V gives CDR1 WSHSY, CDR2 SAAADI. V lost 0 bases, J lost 5 bases, and 1 base stayed unmatched. CDR3 length: 14 residues. In nucleotides, the CDR3 is TGCGCCAGCAGTGAGTCAGGGACAGGGTATGGCTACACCTTC. This codes for CASSESGTGYGYTF.

This clone was observed a single time. The same CDR3 can be traced to other DNA sequences in this sample. The rearrangement joins TRBV2 to TRBJ2-5; D possibly corresponds to TRBD2 (6 bases). Germline CDR1 reads SNHLY; CDR2 reads FYNNEI. Trimming took 4 bases from V and 2 from J, leaving 11 bases between them. This CDR3 spans 14 amino acids. The CDR3 is CASSATGRQETQYF. DNA for the CDR3: TGTGCCAGCAGTGCGACGGGGAGGCAAGAGACCCAGTACTTC.

This rearrangement joins TRBV2 to TRBJ1-3; no clear D gene. The CDR3 has 15 amino acids. Germline V gene sequence: CDR1 SNHLY, CDR2 FYNNEI. Trimming pared 3 bases from V and 3 bases from J, leaving 12 bases between. This CDR3 is CASSDVGPLGNTIYF. Written as DNA, the CDR3 is TGTGCCAGCAGTGATGTCGGTCCTCTTGGAAACACCATATATTTT.

The CDR3 sequence: CASSPILRAGGTDTQYF. In DNA form, the CDR3 reads TGTGCCAGCAGCCCCATTCTGCGAGCGGGGGGCACAGATACGCAGTATTTT. This chain uses TRBV9 with TRBJ2-3, with 8 bases identical to TRBD2. This CDR3 has 17 amino acids. The germline V gene has CDR1 SGDLS and CDR2 YYNGEE. With V trimmed by 4 bases and J by 1 base, 11 bases remained unmatched.

This CDR3 reads CAWNRGGLDGYTF. The CDR3 DNA reads TGTGCCTGGAACCGGGGAGGTTTGGATGGCTACACCTTC. The chain links TRBV30 to TRBJ1-2, with D hard to call. Germline V gene lookup returns CDR1 GTSNPN and CDR2 SVGIG (reference sequence). V was clipped by 4 bases and J by 6 bases, with 15 bases between them. The CDR3 has 13 amino acids.

The rearrangement links TRBV18 to TRBJ1-2; D perhaps matches TRBD1 (5 bases). V dropped 5 bases and J dropped 8 bases, with 15 bases sitting between them. The germline gives CDR1 KGHSH, CDR2 LQKENI. The CDR3 is 13 residues long. CDR3 region: CASSTTREAGYTF. In DNA form, the CDR3 reads TGTGCCAGCTCAACTACCAGGGAAGCGGGCTACACCTTC.

This clone was observed a few times. V is TRBV7-6 and J is TRBJ2-2; 12 bases are shared with TRBD1. Germline V gives CDR1 SGHVS, CDR2 FNYEAQ. The junction had 3 bases not matched to a gene; V was cut back by 5 bases and J by 5 bases. The length of the CDR3 is 15 residues. The CDR3 protein is CASSRGQGATGELFF. The CDR3 bases are TGTGCCAGCAGCCGGGGACAGGGGGCAACCGGGGAGCTGTTTTTT.

The V call is TRBV7-8, the J call TRBJ2-7, with D hard to call. The germline V gene has CDR1 SGHVS and CDR2 FQNEAQ. The CDR3 consists of 14 residues. Trimming took 5 bases from V and 4 from J, leaving 15 bases between them. CDR3 loop: CASSPGPLEYEQYF. The CDR3 coding sequence is TGTGCCAGCAGCCCAGGCCCCCTAGAGTACGAGCAGTACTTC.